Listed below are T cell receptor beta chains from one sample, sequenced in a study of T cells in Graves' hyperthyroidism and ophthalmopathy. TCRdb independently ran MiXCR on the multiplex PCR reads; one entry per CDR3 protein. The data contain 300,000 to 400,000 distinct CDR3 sequences, 20% to 25% of them singletons. Sequenced sample: blood. These TCRs come from a woman aged 50 to 65 with Graves' hyperthyroidism. Both conserved end residues are part of each CDR3. The order of the fields is clone size, J gene, D gene, CDR3 length, V gene, CDR3 protein, CDR3 DNA. A D gene is named only where the DNA matches it firmly. For some rows the clone size is stated as once, few or many, or as a class when expanded; others skip it.

>.|TRBJ2-2|.|15|TRBV30
CAWSDIVRDTGELFF
TGTGCCTGGAGTGATATCGTCCGAGACACCGGGGAGCTGTTTTTT
>few|TRBJ1-2|.|14|TRBV20-1
CSARDNRGLGGYTF
TGCAGTGCTAGAGATAATCGGGGGCTAGGCGGCTACACCTTC
>many|TRBJ2-5|TRBD2|15|TRBV12-3/TRBV12-4
CASSYLAGGLETQYF
TGTGCCAGCAGTTACTTAGCGGGGGGGCTGGAGACCCAGTACTTC
>many|TRBJ2-5|.|15|TRBV20-1
CSARDPGPGRETQYF
TGCAGTGCTAGAGATCCAGGTCCGGGGCGGGAGACCCAGTACTTC
>many|TRBJ2-3|.|10|TRBV20-1
CSATGDTQYF
TGCAGTGCTACGGGAGATACGCAGTATTTT
>many|TRBJ2-1|.|17|TRBV7-2
CASSFDLSFFARDEQFF
TGTGCCAGCAGCTTTGATTTGAGTTTTTTTGCAAGGGATGAGCAGTTCTTC
>many|TRBJ1-1|TRBD1|17|TRBV29-1
CSVLIRTGSMGNTEAFF
TGCAGCGTTCTAATAAGGACAGGGAGTATGGGGAACACTGAAGCTTTCTTT
>many|TRBJ1-2|.|15|TRBV27
CASSLRVKGSYGYTF
TGTGCCAGCAGTTTACGCGTCAAGGGTAGCTATGGCTACACCTTC
>few|TRBJ1-5|.|9|TRBV29-1
CSPPPAQHF
TGCAGCCCACCCCCCGCCCAGCATTTT
>many|TRBJ2-2|TRBD2|16|TRBV2
CASSEVASGHTGELFF
TGTGCCAGCAGTGAAGTGGCTAGCGGGCACACCGGGGAGCTGTTTTTT
>many|TRBJ2-7|.|12|TRBV20-1
CSARGRTYEQYF
TGCAGTGCTAGAGGCCGGACTTACGAGCAGTACTTC
>few|TRBJ2-3|.|14|TRBV7-9
CASSFLASADTQYF
TGTGCCAGCAGCTTTTTGGCTAGCGCAGATACGCAGTATTTT
>few|TRBJ2-6|TRBD1|16|TRBV18
CASSPSRGLGANVLTF
TGTGCCAGCTCACCCAGCAGGGGGCTTGGGGCCAACGTCCTGACTTTC
>few|TRBJ2-2|.|13|TRBV10-3
CAIGRTGVGELFF
TGTGCCATCGGTAGAACTGGGGTCGGGGAGCTGTTTTTT
>many|TRBJ1-1|.|13|TRBV6-2/TRBV6-3
CASTHLENTEAFF
TGTGCCAGCACCCATCTGGAAAACACTGAAGCTTTCTTT
>many|TRBJ2-3|.|16|TRBV10-3
CAISDRTTDNSDTQYF
TGTGCCATCAGTGACCGGACAACCGACAACTCAGATACGCAGTATTTT
>many|TRBJ2-7|.|15|TRBV7-3
CASRLTGSPSYEQYF
TGTGCCAGCAGGTTAACGGGGAGTCCAAGCTACGAGCAGTACTTC
>.|TRBJ2-2|.|16|TRBV4-1
CASSQGGARITGELFF
TGCGCCAGCAGCCAAGGAGGGGCGCGTATAACCGGGGAGCTGTTTTTT
>.|TRBJ2-5|TRBD1|16|TRBV5-1
CASSLGGTGGQETQYF
TGCGCCAGCAGCTTGGGGGGGACAGGGGGACAAGAGACCCAGTACTTC
>many|TRBJ2-7|.|14|TRBV7-9
CASSWGRHSYEQYF
TGTGCCAGCAGCTGGGGACGGCACTCCTACGAGCAGTACTTC
>many|TRBJ1-5|.|14|TRBV24-1
CATSAGVNNQPQHF
TGTGCCACCAGTGCGGGAGTGAACAATCAGCCCCAGCATTTT
>many|TRBJ1-5|TRBD1|17|TRBV20-1
CSANEGGKRYSNQPQHF
TGCAGTGCTAACGAAGGGGGCAAACGTTACAGCAATCAGCCCCAGCATTTT
>many|TRBJ2-7|TRBD1|14|TRBV12-3/TRBV12-4
CASRYRDSSYEQYF
TGTGCCAGCAGGTACCGGGACAGTTCATACGAGCAGTACTTC
>many|TRBJ2-7|.|16|TRBV6-1
CASKTGGTGNSYEQYF
TGTGCCAGCAAAACGGGGGGGACAGGGAACTCCTACGAGCAGTACTTC
>.|TRBJ2-3|.|15|TRBV2
CASSLSGPFTDTQYF
TGTGCCAGCTCGTTAAGTGGGCCTTTCACAGATACGCAGTATTTT
>many|TRBJ2-7|TRBD2|16|TRBV3-1
CASSPDGAGGHYEQYF
TGTGCCAGCAGCCCCGACGGTGCGGGGGGGCACTACGAGCAGTACTTC
>.|TRBJ2-2|TRBD2|16|TRBV6-6
CASSYSGTSVTGELFF
TGTGCCAGCAGTTACTCAGGGACTAGCGTTACCGGGGAGCTGTTTTTT
>many|TRBJ2-1|.|13|TRBV6-5
CASSYGGYNEQFF
TGTGCCAGCAGTTATGGGGGCTACAATGAGCAGTTCTTC
>many|TRBJ2-7|.|14|TRBV6-2/TRBV6-3
CASSYGIQSYEQYF
TGTGCCAGCAGTTACGGGATACAGTCCTACGAGCAGTACTTC
>many|TRBJ1-1|.|12|TRBV3-1
CASSPEGQKAFF
TGTGCCAGCAGCCCAGAAGGGCAGAAAGCTTTCTTT
>.|TRBJ2-3|TRBD2|15|TRBV10-2
CASSESSSGRDTQYF
TGCGCCAGCAGTGAGTCGTCGAGCGGGAGGGATACGCAGTATTTT
>few|TRBJ2-1|TRBD2|16|TRBV24-1
CATSDFRSSGGLEQFF
TGTGCCACCAGTGATTTCCGATCTAGCGGGGGACTTGAGCAGTTCTTC
>.|TRBJ2-4|TRBD2|15|TRBV11-3
CASSPLAGEVNIQYF
TGTGCCAGCAGCCCCCTAGCGGGAGAGGTAAACATTCAGTACTTC
>.|TRBJ1-2|TRBD1|15|TRBV14
CASSQQTTGSYGYTF
TGTGCCAGCAGCCAACAAACGACAGGGTCGTATGGCTACACCTTC
>few|TRBJ1-4|TRBD1|14|TRBV5-1
CASGGGTANEKLFF
TGCGCCAGCGGCGGAGGGACAGCTAATGAAAAACTGTTTTTT
>.|TRBJ1-5|TRBD1|16|TRBV5-6
CASSLGDRAGNQPQHF
TGTGCCAGCAGCTTGGGGGACAGGGCCGGCAATCAGCCCCAGCATTTT
>few|TRBJ2-2|TRBD2|16|TRBV7-2
CASSWLAGGSTGELFF
TGTGCCAGCAGCTGGCTTGCGGGGGGTTCCACCGGGGAGCTGTTTTTT
>.|TRBJ1-2|TRBD1|14|TRBV2
CASSPQGSNYGYTF
TGTGCCAGCAGTCCACAGGGGTCTAACTATGGCTACACCTTC
>few|TRBJ2-7|.|12|TRBV13
CASSRGGDEQYF
TGTGCCAGCAGCCGAGGGGGGGACGAGCAGTACTTC
>few|TRBJ2-1|TRBD2|13|TRBV20-1
CSAAGGGYNEQFF
TGCAGTGCGGCGGGAGGGGGGTACAATGAGCAGTTCTTC
>few|TRBJ2-2|.|17|TRBV7-9
CASSERGRRENTGELFF
TGTGCCAGCAGCGAACGAGGAAGAAGAGAGAACACCGGGGAGCTGTTTTTT
>.|TRBJ2-2|.|17|TRBV11-2
CASTRSILGHPPGELFF
TGTGCCAGCACCAGATCCATACTGGGACACCCTCCCGGGGAGCTGTTTTTT
>many|TRBJ1-5|TRBD1|14|TRBV6-1
CASRPTGSSQPQHF
TGTGCCAGCAGGCCGACAGGGTCCAGTCAGCCCCAGCATTTT
>many|TRBJ1-4|.|16|TRBV5-1
CASSLVGLGGNEKLFF
TGCGCCAGCAGCTTGGTCGGACTTGGGGGTAATGAAAAACTGTTTTTT